This T cell receptor (beta chain) was identified during a study of blood T cell repertoires in COVID-19. As processed by the authors: Reference gene primers were amplified, and this amplification served to estimate nucleated cell counts. The data were produced by immunoSEQ multiplex PCR, yet TCRdb's version contains in-frame clones alone and is incomplete. V and J calls and clone size follow that table, whereas D and trimming were derived from the DNA. The sample has some 75,000 clones, approximately 90% seen once. Germline V CDR1 and CDR2: SGHNT, YENEEA. The J segment lost 3 bases and the V segment lost 6 bases, leaving 7 bases of the junction unmatched. There are 17 residues in the CDR3. The table lists this clone with a few counts.

Sequencing input: peripheral blood. The receptor's source is a man between 60 and 75 years old with acute or convalescent COVID-19. The chain recombines TRBV11-3 with TRBJ2-3; 15 bases are shared with TRBD2. The CDR3 loop reads CASSRTSGGAGTDTQYF. As DNA, the CDR3 is TGTGCCAGCAGTCGGACTAGCGGGGGGGCCGGTACAGATACGCAGTATTTT.